This T cell receptor beta chain was observed in a study of blood T cell repertoires in COVID-19. Enrolled through a virtual design, the participants were between roughly 18 and 100 years of age and came from some 26 US areas. Self-reported history from a screening survey and questionnaire set each donor's cohort. The CDR3 spans 14 residues. Per the germline V gene, CDR1 is LNHNV and CDR2 is YYDKDF (reference sequence). V lost 5 bases and J 1 base, leaving 11 bases between the germline ends. Authors' methods: Counts of nucleated cells, estimated from reference gene primer amplification, were obtained. Method: immunoSEQ multiplex PCR; TCRdb's copy keeps in-frame clones and lacks some. Clonal size and the V and J genes are those of that table, whereas D and trimming came from the DNA. Of about 200,000 clones listed, roughly 84% were seen once; the top ten hold less than 3.5%.

V and J are TRBV15 and TRBJ2-5; D remains unclear. The sequenced sample was PBMCs or T cells enriched from blood (not recorded which). The sequence came from a woman between 25 and 40 years old who had been exposed to COVID-19. Here the CDR3 DNA reads TGTGCCACCAGCGTCCTCGTGGCCCAAGAGACCCAGTACTTC. Translated, it gives CATSVLVAQETQYF.